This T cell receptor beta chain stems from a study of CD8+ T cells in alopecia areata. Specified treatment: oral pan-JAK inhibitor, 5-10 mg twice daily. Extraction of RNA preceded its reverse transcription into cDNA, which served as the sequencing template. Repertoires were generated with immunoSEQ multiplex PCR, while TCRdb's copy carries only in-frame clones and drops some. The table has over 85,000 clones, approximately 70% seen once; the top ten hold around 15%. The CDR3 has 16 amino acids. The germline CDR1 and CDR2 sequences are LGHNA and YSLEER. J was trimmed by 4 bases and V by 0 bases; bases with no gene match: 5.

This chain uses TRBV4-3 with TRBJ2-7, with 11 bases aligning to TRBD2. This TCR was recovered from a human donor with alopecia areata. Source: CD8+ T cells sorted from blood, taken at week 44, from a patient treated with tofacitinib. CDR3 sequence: CASSQELGLAGYEQYF. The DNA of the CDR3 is TGCGCCAGCAGCCAAGAACTAGGACTAGCGGGTTACGAGCAGTACTTC.